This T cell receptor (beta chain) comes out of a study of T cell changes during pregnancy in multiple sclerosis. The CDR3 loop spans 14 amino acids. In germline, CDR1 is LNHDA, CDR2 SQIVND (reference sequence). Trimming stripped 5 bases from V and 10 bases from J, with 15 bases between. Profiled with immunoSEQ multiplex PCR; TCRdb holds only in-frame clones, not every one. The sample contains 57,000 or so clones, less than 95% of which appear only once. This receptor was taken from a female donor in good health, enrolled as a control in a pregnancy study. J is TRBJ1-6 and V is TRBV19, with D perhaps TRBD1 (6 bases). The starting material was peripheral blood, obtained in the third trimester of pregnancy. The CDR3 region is CASSFLGGGSPLHF. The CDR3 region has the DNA TGTGCCAGTAGTTTTCTGGGGGGGGGCTCACCCCTCCACTTT.